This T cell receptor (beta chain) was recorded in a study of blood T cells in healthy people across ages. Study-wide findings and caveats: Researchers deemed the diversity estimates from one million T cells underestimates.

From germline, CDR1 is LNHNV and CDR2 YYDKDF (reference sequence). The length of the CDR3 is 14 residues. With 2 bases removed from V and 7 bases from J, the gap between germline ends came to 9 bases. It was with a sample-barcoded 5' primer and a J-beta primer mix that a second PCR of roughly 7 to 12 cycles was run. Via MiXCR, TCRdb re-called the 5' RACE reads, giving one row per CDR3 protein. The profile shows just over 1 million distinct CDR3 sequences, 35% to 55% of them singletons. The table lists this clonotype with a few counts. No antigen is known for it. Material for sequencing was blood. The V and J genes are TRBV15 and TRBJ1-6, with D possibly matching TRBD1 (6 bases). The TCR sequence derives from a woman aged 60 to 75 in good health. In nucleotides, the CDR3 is TGTGCCACCAGCAGACAGGGGTACAATTCACCCCTCCACTTT. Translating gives CATSRQGYNSPLHF.